This TCR beta chain is drawn from a study of naive and memory T cell subsets. The CDR3 has 15 residues. Trimming cost V 3 bases and J 1 base; bases outside gene matches: 4. CDR1 and CDR2 (germline): DFQATT, SNEGSKA (reference sequence). An equimolar mix of two oligonucleotides served as the beta constant-region primer for TRBC1 and TRBC2. Four rounds of PCR amplified the ligated cDNA using nested alpha and beta constant-region primers plus SP2. TCRdb called the UMI-ligation and nested PCR reads again in MiXCR, with one record for every CDR3 protein. Found here are more than 100,000 distinct CDR3 sequences, around 35% of them singletons; the top ten hold roughly 0.86%. This clonotype was observed a handful of times.

Sequencing was done on a sample of central memory CD4+ T cells from blood. V usage is TRBV20-1 and J usage is TRBJ2-3; 10 bases line up with TRBD2. The TCR originated in a human donor in good health. The CDR3 region is CSARKGTSGTDTQYF. Here the CDR3 DNA reads TGCAGTGCTAGGAAGGGGACTAGCGGCACAGATACGCAGTATTTT.